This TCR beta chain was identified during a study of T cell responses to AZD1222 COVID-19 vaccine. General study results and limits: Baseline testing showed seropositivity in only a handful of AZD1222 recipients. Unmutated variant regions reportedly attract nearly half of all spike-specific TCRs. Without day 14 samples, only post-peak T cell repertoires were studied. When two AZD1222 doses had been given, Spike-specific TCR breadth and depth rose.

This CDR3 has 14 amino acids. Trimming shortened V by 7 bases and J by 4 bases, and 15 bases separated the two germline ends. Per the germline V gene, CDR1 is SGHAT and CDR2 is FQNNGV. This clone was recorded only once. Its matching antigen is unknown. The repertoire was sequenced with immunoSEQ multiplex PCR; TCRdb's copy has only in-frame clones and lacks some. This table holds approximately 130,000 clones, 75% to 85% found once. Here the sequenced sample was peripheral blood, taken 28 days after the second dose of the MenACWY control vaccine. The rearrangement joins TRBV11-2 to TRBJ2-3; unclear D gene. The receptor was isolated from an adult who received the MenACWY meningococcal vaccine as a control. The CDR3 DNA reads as TGTGCCAGCACCCCCACAAGGATGGCAGATACGCAGTATTTT. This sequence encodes CASTPTRMADTQYF.